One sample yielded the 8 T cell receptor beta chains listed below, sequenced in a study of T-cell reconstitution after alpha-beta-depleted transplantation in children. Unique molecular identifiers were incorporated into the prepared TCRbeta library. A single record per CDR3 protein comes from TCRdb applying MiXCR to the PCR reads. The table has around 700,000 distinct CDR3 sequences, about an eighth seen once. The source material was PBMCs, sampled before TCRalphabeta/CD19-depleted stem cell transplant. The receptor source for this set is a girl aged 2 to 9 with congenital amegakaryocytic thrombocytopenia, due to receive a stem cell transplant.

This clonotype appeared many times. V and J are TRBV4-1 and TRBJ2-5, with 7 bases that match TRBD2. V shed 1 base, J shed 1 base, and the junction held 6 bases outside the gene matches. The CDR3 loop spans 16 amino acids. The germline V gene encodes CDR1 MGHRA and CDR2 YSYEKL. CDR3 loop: CASSQVPLAAQETQYF. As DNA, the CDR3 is TGCGCCAGCAGCCAAGTCCCCCTAGCGGCCCAAGAGACCCAGTACTTC.

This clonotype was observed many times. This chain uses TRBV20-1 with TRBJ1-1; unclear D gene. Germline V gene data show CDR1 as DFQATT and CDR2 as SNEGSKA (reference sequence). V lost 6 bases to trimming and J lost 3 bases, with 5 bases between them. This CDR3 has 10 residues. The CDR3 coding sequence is TGCAGTGCCTGGGACACTGAAGCTTTCTTT. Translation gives CSAWDTEAFF.

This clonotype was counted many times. For the CDR3, the DNA is TGTGCCAGCAGTTCCCTCCGGGACAGAATCTATGGCTACACCTTC. It translates to CASSSLRDRIYGYTF. V gene TRBV12-3 or TRBV12-4 combines with J gene TRBJ1-2; 7 bases map to TRBD1. The CDR3 spans 15 residues. The trim removed 4 bases at V and 4 bases at J, leaving 9 bases unmatched.

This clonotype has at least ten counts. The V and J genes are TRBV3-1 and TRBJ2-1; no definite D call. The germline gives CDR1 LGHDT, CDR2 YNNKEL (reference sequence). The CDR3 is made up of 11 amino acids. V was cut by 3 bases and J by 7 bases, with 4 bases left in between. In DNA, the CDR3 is TGTGCCAGCAGCCAGCTAAATGAGCAGTTCTTC. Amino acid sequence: CASSQLNEQFF.

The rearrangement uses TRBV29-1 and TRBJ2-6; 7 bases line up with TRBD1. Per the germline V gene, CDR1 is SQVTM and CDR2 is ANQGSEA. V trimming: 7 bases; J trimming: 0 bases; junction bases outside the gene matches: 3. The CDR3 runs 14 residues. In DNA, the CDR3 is TGCAGCGCGTGGGACAGCTCTGGGGCCAACGTCCTGACTTTC. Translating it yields CSAWDSSGANVLTF.

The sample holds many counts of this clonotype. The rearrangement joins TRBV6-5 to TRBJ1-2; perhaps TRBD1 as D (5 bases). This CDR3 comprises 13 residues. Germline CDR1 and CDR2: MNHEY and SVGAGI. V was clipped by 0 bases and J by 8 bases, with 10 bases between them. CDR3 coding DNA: TGTGCCAGCAGTTACTCGGGAGGGGTCGGCTACACCTTC. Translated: CASSYSGGVGYTF.

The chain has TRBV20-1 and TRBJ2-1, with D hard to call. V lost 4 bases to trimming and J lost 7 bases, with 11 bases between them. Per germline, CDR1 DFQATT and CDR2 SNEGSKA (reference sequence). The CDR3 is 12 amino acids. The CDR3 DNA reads TGCAGTGCTATGCGTAGGGCGAATGAGCAGTTCTTC. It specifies CSAMRRANEQFF.

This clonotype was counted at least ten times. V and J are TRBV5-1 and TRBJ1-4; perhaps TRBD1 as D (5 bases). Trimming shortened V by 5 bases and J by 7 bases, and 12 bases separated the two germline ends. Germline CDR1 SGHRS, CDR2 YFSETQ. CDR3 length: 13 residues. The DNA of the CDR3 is TGCGCCAGCAGACCCGGGGACGGTGAAAAACTGTTTTTT. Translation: CASRPGDGEKLFF.